These T cell receptor beta chains were read from a single sample in a study of T cells in localized non-small cell lung cancer. The table came from immunoSEQ multiplex PCR; TCRdb's copy has only in-frame clones and leaves some out. The sample has roughly 24,000 clones; 81% are singletons. Source: peripheral blood, taken before any cancer treatment. All receptors derive from a man aged 35-69 years with stage III squamous cell lung carcinoma. The CDR3 runs from the conserved cysteine through the conserved F or W. The D gene is left open where the match is weak. Clone size is shown for a subset of rows, as once, few, many or a class of expanded clone.

V: TRBV5-1; size: -; D: -; J: TRBJ2-1; DNA: TGCGCCAGCAGCTCCTACGTGACAGAGAACAATGAGCAGTTCTTC; CDR3: CASSSYVTENNEQFF
V: TRBV6-1; size: -; D: -; J: TRBJ2-4; DNA: TGTGCCAGCAGTGGAAAAGGGGGAAACATTCAGTACTTC; CDR3: CASSGKGGNIQYF
V: TRBV12-5; size: -; D: -; J: TRBJ2-1; DNA: TGTGCTAGTGGTTTGCAGAACTCCTACAATGAGCAGTTCTTC; CDR3: CASGLQNSYNEQFF
V: TRBV7-3; size: -; D: -; J: TRBJ2-3; DNA: TGTGCCAGCAGCTTAAAAGCTGACTACCGCTCGGCAGATACGCAGTATTTT; CDR3: CASSLKADYRSADTQYF
V: TRBV19; size: -; D: -; J: TRBJ2-1; DNA: TGTGCCAGTACCCCCGGAAGGAATGAGCAGTTCTTC; CDR3: CASTPGRNEQFF
V: TRBV29-1; size: -; D: TRBD2; J: TRBJ2-1; DNA: TGCAGCGTTGAGGGACTAGCGGGGGCTTATTACAATGAGCAGTTCTTC; CDR3: CSVEGLAGAYYNEQFF
V: TRBV7-3; size: -; D: TRBD2; J: TRBJ2-7; DNA: TGTGCCAGCAGCTTACAGGCTAGCGGGTTCTACGAGCAGTACTTC; CDR3: CASSLQASGFYEQYF
V: TRBV5-1; size: -; D: -; J: TRBJ2-5; DNA: TGCGCCAGCAGAGGAGCCCAAGAGACCCAGTACTTC; CDR3: CASRGAQETQYF
V: TRBV19; size: few; D: TRBD1; J: TRBJ2-2; DNA: TGTGCCAGTATCGGAACGGGACAGTCCTCCGGGGAGCTGTTTTTT; CDR3: CASIGTGQSSGELFF
V: TRBV6-5; size: -; D: -; J: TRBJ1-5; DNA: TGTGCCAGCAGTGAGAGTGGGCGTCAGCCCCAGCATTTT; CDR3: CASSESGRQPQHF
V: TRBV29-1; size: -; D: -; J: TRBJ1-1; DNA: TGCAGCGTTGAACGGCAAAACACTGAAGCTTTCTTT; CDR3: CSVERQNTEAFF
V: TRBV9; size: -; D: -; J: TRBJ2-5; DNA: TGTGCCAGCAGCGTAGGGGGTAGGGGCGGGGAGACCCAGTACTTC; CDR3: CASSVGGRGGETQYF
V: TRBV14; size: -; D: -; J: TRBJ2-3; DNA: TGTGCCAGCAGCCACAGCTTAAGCACAGATACGCAGTATTTT; CDR3: CASSHSLSTDTQYF
V: TRBV11-1; size: -; D: -; J: TRBJ1-2; DNA: TGTGCCAGCAGCTTATCGAGCTATAACTATGGCTACACCTTC; CDR3: CASSLSSYNYGYTF
V: TRBV12-5; size: -; D: -; J: TRBJ2-6; DNA: TGTGCTAGCTCCTCTGGGGCCAACGTCCTGACTTTC; CDR3: CASSSGANVLTF
V: TRBV19; size: -; D: TRBD1; J: TRBJ1-1; DNA: TGTGCCAGCGGACAGGGCACTGAAGCTTTCTTT; CDR3: CASGQGTEAFF
V: TRBV5-6; size: once; D: -; J: TRBJ1-4; DNA: TGTGCCAGCAGCTTGGCGGGCGGTCCCCGCGCGGGGAAACTGTTTTTT; CDR3: CASSLAGGPRAGKLFF
V: TRBV30; size: -; D: TRBD2; J: TRBJ2-1; DNA: TGTGCCTGGAGTCCACTAGCGGTCCTTGGGGGTGAGCAGTTCTTC; CDR3: CAWSPLAVLGGEQFF
V: TRBV20-1; size: medium-sized; D: -; J: TRBJ1-1; DNA: TGCAGTGCTAGGGCGGGGTATGGGGCTTTCTTT; CDR3: CSARAGYGAFF
V: TRBV28; size: -; D: -; J: TRBJ2-1; DNA: TGTGCCAGCAGTTTAGGGAGGAATGAGCAGTTCTTC; CDR3: CASSLGRNEQFF
V: TRBV7-9; size: -; D: TRBD1; J: TRBJ2-1; DNA: TGTGCCAGCCTCCGACAGGGGCAAAACTTGGGCCAGTTCTTC; CDR3: CASLRQGQNLGQFF
V: TRBV9; size: -; D: -; J: TRBJ1-1; DNA: TGTGCCAGCAGCGTAGGGGTAGCTGACACTGAAGCTTTCTTT; CDR3: CASSVGVADTEAFF
V: TRBV7-8; size: -; D: -; J: TRBJ1-3; DNA: TGTGCCAGCAGCTATACTCCGCCCGGGGACAAAACCGGACAAGGAAACACCATATATTTT; CDR3: CASSYTPPGDKTGQGNTIYF
V: TRBV30; size: -; D: TRBD1; J: TRBJ1-2; DNA: TGTGCCTGGGGGACAGGGGCGAAGGGCTACACCTTC; CDR3: CAWGTGAKGYTF
V: TRBV9; size: medium-sized; D: -; J: TRBJ2-1; DNA: TGTGCCAGCAGCGTAGCTGCGGCGGGCGCCTACAATGAGCAGTTCTTC; CDR3: CASSVAAAGAYNEQFF
V: TRBV16; size: -; D: -; J: TRBJ1-1; DNA: TGTGCCAGCAGCCAATCTACAGCCGCCATACAGGACACTGAAGCTTTCTTT; CDR3: CASSQSTAAIQDTEAFF
V: TRBV18; size: -; D: TRBD1; J: TRBJ1-1; DNA: TGTGCCAGCTCATCCCAGGGGGCTGGGATGAACACTGAAGCTTTCTTT; CDR3: CASSSQGAGMNTEAFF
V: TRBV19; size: -; D: -; J: TRBJ1-4; DNA: TGTGCCTTCAGGGCGGTAGCTAATGAAAAACTGTTTTTT; CDR3: CAFRAVANEKLFF
V: TRBV10-3; size: -; D: TRBD1; J: TRBJ2-1; DNA: TGTGCCATCAGTGAGTCACCCGGACAGGGCAGCCCAGGCTCCTACAATGAGCAGTTCTTC; CDR3: CAISESPGQGSPGSYNEQFF
V: TRBV28; size: -; D: -; J: TRBJ1-1; DNA: TGTGCCAGCACCTCCGGGGGGGGGTACACTGAAGCTTTCTTT; CDR3: CASTSGGGYTEAFF
V: TRBV10-3; size: once; D: -; J: TRBJ2-4; DNA: TGTGCCTTAAACGTCGGGGAGCTAGCCAAAAACATTCAGTACTTC; CDR3: CALNVGELAKNIQYF
V: TRBV7-2; size: once; D: -; J: TRBJ2-2; DNA: TGTGCCAGCAGCTTAGCCTACAGGGCTGAGCTGTTTTTT; CDR3: CASSLAYRAELFF
V: TRBV5-5; size: -; D: -; J: TRBJ1-1; DNA: TGTGCCAGCAGCTTCTCCTGGCAGGGCGAAGCTTTCTTT; CDR3: CASSFSWQGEAFF
V: TRBV19; size: -; D: -; J: TRBJ1-1; DNA: TGTGCCAGTAGTGGAGGGGTTGGGACTGAAGCTTTCTTT; CDR3: CASSGGVGTEAFF
V: TRBV21-1; size: -; D: -; J: TRBJ1-3; DNA: TGTGCCAGCAGCCCCTCCTCTCCGGGCTTGCCGAGGAACACCATATATTTT; CDR3: CASSPSSPGLPRNTIYF
V: TRBV7-6; size: -; D: -; J: TRBJ1-3; DNA: TGTGCCAGCAGCGATCGACAAGGAAACACCATATATTTT; CDR3: CASSDRQGNTIYF
V: TRBV6-1; size: once; D: -; J: TRBJ1-1; DNA: TGTGCCAGCAGTGAAATCCCCGGTGACCCGCACACTGAAGCTTTCTTT; CDR3: CASSEIPGDPHTEAFF
V: TRBV5-6; size: -; D: TRBD2; J: TRBJ2-5; DNA: TGTGCCAGCAGCTTTGGTTCGGGGGGAGAGACCCAGTACTTC; CDR3: CASSFGSGGETQYF
V: TRBV30; size: few; D: -; J: TRBJ1-6; DNA: TGTGCCTGGAGTGTATCAGCAAATTCACCCCTCCACTTT; CDR3: CAWSVSANSPLHF
V: TRBV28; size: -; D: TRBD1; J: TRBJ2-5; DNA: TGTGCCAGCAGTCCAAACAACGGACAGGGACACGAGACCCAGTACTTC; CDR3: CASSPNNGQGHETQYF
V: TRBV11-3; size: -; D: -; J: TRBJ1-3; DNA: TGTGCCAGCAGACGCGGACAGTTATTAAACACCATATATTTT; CDR3: CASRRGQLLNTIYF
V: TRBV18; size: -; D: -; J: TRBJ1-5; DNA: TGTGCCAGCTCCGACACCCGGAATCAGCCCCAGCATTTT; CDR3: CASSDTRNQPQHF
V: TRBV15; size: -; D: TRBD1; J: TRBJ2-6; DNA: TGTGCCACCAGCACCTATTCAGGGGGCTCTGGGGCCAACGTCCTGACTTTC; CDR3: CATSTYSGGSGANVLTF
V: TRBV7-8; size: -; D: -; J: TRBJ1-1; DNA: TGTGCCAGCAGAATCGGGGGATGGAACACTGAAGCTTTCTTT; CDR3: CASRIGGWNTEAFF
V: TRBV19; size: -; D: -; J: TRBJ2-5; DNA: TGTGCCAGTAGTCCGCTCATACAGGGAAGCCAAGAGACCCAGTACTTC; CDR3: CASSPLIQGSQETQYF
V: TRBV28; size: -; D: -; J: TRBJ2-1; DNA: TGTGCCAGCAGTTTCCCCGTGGGGGAGGGGGCGTACAATGAGCAGTTCTTC; CDR3: CASSFPVGEGAYNEQFF
V: TRBV10-1; size: -; D: TRBD1; J: TRBJ2-2; DNA: TGCGCCAGCAGATCGACAGGGAGTGGGGAGCTGTTTTTT; CDR3: CASRSTGSGELFF
V: TRBV7-9; size: -; D: TRBD1; J: TRBJ1-2; DNA: TGTGCCAGCAGTCACCGGGGACAGGGGGCGGCTAACTATGGCTACACCTTC; CDR3: CASSHRGQGAANYGYTF
V: TRBV13; size: -; D: -; J: TRBJ2-2; DNA: TGTGCCAGCAGCCCCGGGGGCAGCACCGGGGAGCTGTTTTTT; CDR3: CASSPGGSTGELFF
V: TRBV30; size: -; D: -; J: TRBJ2-7; DNA: TGTGCCTGGAGTCCAGTCGACGGCTACGAGCAGTACTTC; CDR3: CAWSPVDGYEQYF
V: TRBV11-2; size: -; D: -; J: TRBJ2-1; DNA: TGTGCCAGCAGCTTCTCCGGACCAAATGAGCAGTTCTTC; CDR3: CASSFSGPNEQFF
V: TRBV6-4; size: -; D: TRBD2; J: TRBJ2-1; DNA: TGTGCCAGCAGTGACTCAACTAGCGGGGATTACAATGAGCAGTTCTTC; CDR3: CASSDSTSGDYNEQFF
V: TRBV21-1; size: -; D: -; J: TRBJ2-3; DNA: TGTGCCAGCATGGCGCGGGGCGGCACAGATACGCAGTATTTT; CDR3: CASMARGGTDTQYF
V: TRBV5-1; size: few; D: -; J: TRBJ2-7; DNA: TGCGCCAGCAGCTTGGACCTCTACGAGCAGTACTTC; CDR3: CASSLDLYEQYF
V: TRBV18; size: once; D: -; J: TRBJ1-1; DNA: TGTGCCAGCTCACCACCGAATGGAGCCACTGAAGCTTTCTTT; CDR3: CASSPPNGATEAFF
V: TRBV28; size: -; D: -; J: TRBJ1-3; DNA: TGTGCCAGCAGTTCCGGACAGAACTCTGGAAACACCATATATTTT; CDR3: CASSSGQNSGNTIYF
V: TRBV5-6; size: -; D: TRBD1; J: TRBJ1-6; DNA: TGTGCCAGCAGCTTGGAGGACAGGGATGATTCACCCCTCCACTTT; CDR3: CASSLEDRDDSPLHF
V: TRBV27; size: -; D: TRBD1; J: TRBJ2-1; DNA: TGTGCCAGTCGATGGGACAGCTACAATGAGCAGTTCTTC; CDR3: CASRWDSYNEQFF